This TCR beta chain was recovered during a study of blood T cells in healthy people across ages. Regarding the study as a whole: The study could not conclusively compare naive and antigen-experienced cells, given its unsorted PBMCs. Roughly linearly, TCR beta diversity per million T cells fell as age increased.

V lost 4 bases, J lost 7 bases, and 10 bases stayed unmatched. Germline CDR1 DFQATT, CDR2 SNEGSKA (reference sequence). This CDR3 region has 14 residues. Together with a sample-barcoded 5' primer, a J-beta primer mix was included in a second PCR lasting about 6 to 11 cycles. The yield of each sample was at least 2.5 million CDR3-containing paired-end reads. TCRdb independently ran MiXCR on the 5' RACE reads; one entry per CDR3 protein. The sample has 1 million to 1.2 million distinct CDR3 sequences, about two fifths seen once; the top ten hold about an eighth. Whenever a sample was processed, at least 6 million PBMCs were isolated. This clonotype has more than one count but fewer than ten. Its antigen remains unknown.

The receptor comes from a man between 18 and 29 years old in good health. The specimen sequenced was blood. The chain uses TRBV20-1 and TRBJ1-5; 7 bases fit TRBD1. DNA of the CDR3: TGCAGTGCTAACCTGGACAGGCGCGGGCAGCCCCAGCATTTT. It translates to CSANLDRRGQPQHF.